The 8 T cell receptor beta chains below all came from one sample that was sequenced in a study of T-cell reconstitution after alpha-beta-depleted transplantation in children. Unique molecular identifiers were used to barcode this TCRbeta library. TCRdb independently ran MiXCR on the PCR reads; one entry per CDR3 protein. The data hold hundreds of thousands of distinct CDR3 sequences, with around 12% observed a single time. The starting material was PBMCs, obtained before TCRalphabeta/CD19-depleted stem cell transplant. All receptors derive from a girl aged 2-15 years with congenital amegakaryocytic thrombocytopenia, due to receive a stem cell transplant.

This clonotype was observed a handful of times. V and J are TRBV5-1 and TRBJ2-5; a weak D match, TRBD1 (6 bases). Germline CDR1 is SGHRS and CDR2 is YFSETQ. The CDR3 extends over 16 amino acids. Trimming took 9 bases from V and 4 from J, leaving 25 bases between them. In DNA, the CDR3 is TGCGCCACCAAGAATTCGGGTACAGGGTCAGCAGAGACCCAGTACTTC. As protein: CATKNSGTGSAETQYF.

The chain links TRBV29-1 to TRBJ2-2; 7 bases fit TRBD2. Germline V gene lookup returns CDR1 SQVTM and CDR2 ANQGSEA. With 4 bases clipped from V and 6 bases from J, the junction kept 5 bases outside the gene matches. The CDR3 is made up of 13 amino acids. CDR3 DNA: TGCAGCGTTGGTGGCGGGAGTGCCGGGGAGCTGTTTTTT. It encodes CSVGGGSAGELFF.

V is TRBV15 and J is TRBJ2-7; no clear D. The CDR3 spans 11 residues. The V gene's germline CDR1 is LNHNV and CDR2 YYDKDF (reference sequence). The V end was cut by 0 bases, the J end by 9 bases, with 6 bases between. CDR3 in amino acids: CATSRDGGQYF. The CDR3 coding sequence is TGTGCCACCAGCAGAGATGGCGGGCAGTACTTC.

The rearrangement joins TRBV5-1 to TRBJ2-7, with D perhaps matching TRBD1 (6 bases). Between the trimmed V and J ends, which lost 0 bases and 4 bases, there was a span of 11 bases. The CDR3 is 14 amino acids. CDR1 and CDR2 from the germline V gene are SGHRS and YFSETQ. The CDR3 bases are TGCGCCAGCAGCTTGGGGGACACTGAATACGAGCAGTACTTC. It specifies CASSLGDTEYEQYF.

This clonotype has only one observation. Because the CDR3 is missing its conserved closing phenylalanine or tryptophan, this is likely a read error. The rearrangement joins TRBV7-3 to TRBJ2-5; D may be TRBD1 or TRBD2 (5 bases each). This CDR3 has 13 residues. Trimming stripped 3 bases from V and 5 bases from J, with 10 bases between. CDR1 is SGHTA and CDR2 is FQGTGA in the germline V gene. The CDR3 here is CASSFWGSETQYS. In nucleotides, the CDR3 is TGTGCCAGCAGCTTCTGGGGGTCGGAGACCCAGTACTCC.

This clonotype was found many times. The CDR3 DNA follows: TGCGCCAGCAGTTTCGCCCCAGACGAGACCCAGTACTTC. Protein sequence: CASSFAPDETQYF. This chain connects TRBV5-1 to TRBJ2-5; no clear D gene. The CDR3 is made up of 13 amino acids. With 5 bases removed from V and 5 bases from J, the gap between germline ends came to 13 bases. The germline V gene encodes CDR1 SGHRS and CDR2 YFSETQ.

This clonotype was recorded a few times. The CDR3 region has the DNA TGCGCCAGCAGCTTGGTTTTGGGGGCCGGGGAGCTGTTTTTT. It is translated as CASSLVLGAGELFF. This chain uses TRBV5-1 with TRBJ2-2; tentatively, D is TRBD1 or TRBD2 (5 bases each). The CDR3 runs 14 residues. Trimming shortened V by 0 bases and J by 6 bases, and 9 bases separated the two germline ends. Germline V gives CDR1 SGHRS, CDR2 YFSETQ.

This clonotype came up a few times. The CDR3 spells CASSLDGVGGELFF. CDR3 bases: TGTGCCAGCAGCCTCGACGGGGTGGGGGGGGAGCTGTTTTTT. This rearrangement joins TRBV12-3 or TRBV12-4 to TRBJ2-2; possibly TRBD2 for D (5 bases). The germline V and J ends were trimmed by 6 bases and 8 bases, with 16 bases remaining between them. This CDR3 is 14 amino acids long.